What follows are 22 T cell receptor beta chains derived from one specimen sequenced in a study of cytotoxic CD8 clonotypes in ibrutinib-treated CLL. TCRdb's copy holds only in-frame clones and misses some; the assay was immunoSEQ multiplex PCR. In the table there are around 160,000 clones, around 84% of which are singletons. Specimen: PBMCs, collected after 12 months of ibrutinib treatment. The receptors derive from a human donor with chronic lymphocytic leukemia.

This CDR3 reads CASSSTSGSETQYF. The CDR3 DNA is TGCGCCAGCAGCTCAACGTCAGGGTCGGAGACCCAGTACTTC. This rearrangement joins TRBV5-1 to TRBJ2-5; TRBD1 might be the D (5 bases). Trimming removed 3 bases at V and 5 bases at J, with 14 bases between. The V gene's germline CDR1 is SGHRS and CDR2 YFSETQ. This CDR3 comprises 14 residues.

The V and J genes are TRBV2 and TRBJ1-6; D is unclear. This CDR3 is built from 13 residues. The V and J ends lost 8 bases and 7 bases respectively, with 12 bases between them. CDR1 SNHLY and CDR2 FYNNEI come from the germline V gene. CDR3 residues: CASGVRNNSPLHF. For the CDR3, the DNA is TGTGCCAGCGGGGTGAGGAACAATTCACCCCTCCACTTT.

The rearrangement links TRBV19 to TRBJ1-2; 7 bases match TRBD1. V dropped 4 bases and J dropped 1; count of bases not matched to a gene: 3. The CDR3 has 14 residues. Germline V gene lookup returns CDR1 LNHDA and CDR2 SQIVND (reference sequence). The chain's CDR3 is CASSTGQLNYGYTF. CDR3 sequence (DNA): TGTGCCAGTAGTACGGGACAGCTTAACTATGGCTACACCTTC.

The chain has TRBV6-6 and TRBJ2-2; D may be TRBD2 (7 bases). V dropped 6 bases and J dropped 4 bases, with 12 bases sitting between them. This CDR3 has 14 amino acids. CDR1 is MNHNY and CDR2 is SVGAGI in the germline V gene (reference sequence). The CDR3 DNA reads TGTGCCAGCAGGGGGGGGCTCGGCACCGGGGAGCTGTTTTTT. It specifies CASRGGLGTGELFF.

The CDR3 is CASSSRQGAFYEQYF. The CDR3 DNA follows: TGTGCCAGCAGCAGTAGACAGGGGGCTTTCTACGAGCAGTACTTC. This sequence joins TRBV5-4 and TRBJ2-7; 10 nucleotides line up with TRBD1. The V segment lost 4 bases and the J segment 3 bases; nucleotides outside the gene matches: 7. This CDR3 region has 15 residues. In germline, CDR1 is SGHNT, CDR2 YYREEE (reference sequence). Full variable domain (rest looked up from reference TRBV5-4 and TRBJ2-7): ETGVTQSPTHLIKTRGQQVTLRCSSQSGHNTVSWYQQALGQGPQFIFQYYREEENGRGNFPPRFSGLQFPNYSSELNVNALELDDSALYLCASSSRQGAFYEQYFGPGTRLTVT.

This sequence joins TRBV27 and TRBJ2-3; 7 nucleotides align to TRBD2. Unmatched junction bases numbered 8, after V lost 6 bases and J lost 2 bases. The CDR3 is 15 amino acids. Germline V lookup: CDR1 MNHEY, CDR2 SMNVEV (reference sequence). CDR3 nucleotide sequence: TGTGCCAGCAGGGGGGGGGTGGGCGCCACAGATACGCAGTATTTT. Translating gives CASRGGVGATDTQYF.

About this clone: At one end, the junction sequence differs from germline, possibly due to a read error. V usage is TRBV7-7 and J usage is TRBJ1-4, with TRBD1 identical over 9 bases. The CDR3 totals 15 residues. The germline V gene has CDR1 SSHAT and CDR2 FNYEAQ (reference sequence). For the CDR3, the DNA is TGTGCTAGCAGCCTAAGACAGGGGGAAAATGAAAAACTGTTTTTT. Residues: CASSLRQGENEKLFF.

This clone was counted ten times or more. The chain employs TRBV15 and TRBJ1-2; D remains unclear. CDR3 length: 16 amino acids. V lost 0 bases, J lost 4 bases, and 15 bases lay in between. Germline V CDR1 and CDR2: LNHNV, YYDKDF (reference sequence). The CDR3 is CATSREVPRGGYGYTF. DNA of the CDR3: TGTGCCACCAGCAGAGAGGTACCCCGGGGAGGCTATGGCTACACCTTC.

For the CDR3, the DNA is TGTGCCAGCAGCAAGGAAACAGACTATGGCTACACCTTC. It specifies CASSKETDYGYTF. The rearrangement links TRBV21-1 to TRBJ1-2; TRBD1 reflects the table's D call only, with no check against the DNA. TRBV21-1 is a listed pseudogene. The length of the CDR3 is 13 residues.

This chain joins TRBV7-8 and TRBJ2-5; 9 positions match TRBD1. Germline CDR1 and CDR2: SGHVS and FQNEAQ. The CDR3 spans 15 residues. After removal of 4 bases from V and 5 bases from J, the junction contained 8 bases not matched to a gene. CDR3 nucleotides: TGTGCCAGCAGCTCGGTCGACAGGGGGAGGGAGACCCAGTACTTC. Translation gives CASSSVDRGRETQYF.

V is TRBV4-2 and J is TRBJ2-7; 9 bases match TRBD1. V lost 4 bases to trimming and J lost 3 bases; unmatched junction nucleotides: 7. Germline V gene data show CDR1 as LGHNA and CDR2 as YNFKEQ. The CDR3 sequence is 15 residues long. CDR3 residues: CASSLRQGEDYEQYF. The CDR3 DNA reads TGTGCCAGCAGCCTTAGACAGGGGGAGGACTACGAGCAGTACTTC.

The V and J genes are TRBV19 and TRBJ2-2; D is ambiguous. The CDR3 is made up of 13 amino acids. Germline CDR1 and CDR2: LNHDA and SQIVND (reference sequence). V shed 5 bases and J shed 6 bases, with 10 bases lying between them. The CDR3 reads CASSFYSAGELFF. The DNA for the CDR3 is TGTGCCAGTAGTTTTTACAGTGCCGGGGAGCTGTTTTTT.

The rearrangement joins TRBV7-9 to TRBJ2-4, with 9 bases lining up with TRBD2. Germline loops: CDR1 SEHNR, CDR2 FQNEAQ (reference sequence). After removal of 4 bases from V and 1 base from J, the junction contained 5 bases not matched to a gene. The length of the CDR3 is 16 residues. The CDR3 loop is CASSSLAGFAKNIQYF. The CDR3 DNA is TGTGCCAGCAGCTCTCTAGCGGGGTTTGCCAAAAACATTCAGTACTTC.

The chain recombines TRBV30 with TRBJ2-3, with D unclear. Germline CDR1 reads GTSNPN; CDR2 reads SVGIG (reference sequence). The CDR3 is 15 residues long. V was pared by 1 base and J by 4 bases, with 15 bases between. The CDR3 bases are TGTGCCTGGAGTGCCGGCTCCACGAAGCCAGATACGCAGTATTTT. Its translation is CAWSAGSTKPDTQYF.

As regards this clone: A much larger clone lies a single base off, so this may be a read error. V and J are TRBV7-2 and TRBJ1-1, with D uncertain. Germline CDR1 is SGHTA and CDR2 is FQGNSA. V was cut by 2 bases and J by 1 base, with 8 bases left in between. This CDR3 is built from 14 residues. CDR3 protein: CASSLSLGNTEAFF. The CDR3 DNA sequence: TGTGCCAGCAGCTTATCCCTGGGGAACACTGAAGCTTTCTTT.

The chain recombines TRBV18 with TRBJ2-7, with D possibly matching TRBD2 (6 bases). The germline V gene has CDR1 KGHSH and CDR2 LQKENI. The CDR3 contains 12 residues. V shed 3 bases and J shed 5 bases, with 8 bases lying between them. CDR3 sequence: CASSPDYNEQYF. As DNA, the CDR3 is TGTGCCAGCTCACCGGACTACAACGAGCAGTACTTC.

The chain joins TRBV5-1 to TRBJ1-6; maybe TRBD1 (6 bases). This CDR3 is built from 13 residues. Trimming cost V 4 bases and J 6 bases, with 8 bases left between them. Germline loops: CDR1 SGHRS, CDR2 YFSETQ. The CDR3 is CASSPDSNSPLHF. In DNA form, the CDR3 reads TGCGCCAGCAGCCCGGACAGTAATTCACCCCTCCACTTT.

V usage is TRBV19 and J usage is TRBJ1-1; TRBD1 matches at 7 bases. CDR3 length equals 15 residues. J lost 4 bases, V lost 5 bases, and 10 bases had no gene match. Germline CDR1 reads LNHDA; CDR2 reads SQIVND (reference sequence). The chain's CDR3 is CASSPGTADLTEAFF. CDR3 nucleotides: TGTGCCAGTAGTCCCGGGACAGCCGACCTCACTGAAGCTTTCTTT.

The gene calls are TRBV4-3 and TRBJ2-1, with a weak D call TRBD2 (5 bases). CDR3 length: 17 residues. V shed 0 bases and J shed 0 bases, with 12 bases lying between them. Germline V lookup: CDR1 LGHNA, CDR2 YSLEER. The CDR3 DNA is TGCGCCAGCAGCCAAGATCTGCTGGGGAGCTCCTACAATGAGCAGTTCTTC. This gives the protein CASSQDLLGSSYNEQFF.

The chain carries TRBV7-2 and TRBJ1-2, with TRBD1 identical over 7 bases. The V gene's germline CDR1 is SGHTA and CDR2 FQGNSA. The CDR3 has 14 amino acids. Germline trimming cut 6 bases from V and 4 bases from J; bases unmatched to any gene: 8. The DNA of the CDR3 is TGTGCCAGCAGATTTACTCAGGGGGTCTATGGCTACACCTTC. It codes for CASRFTQGVYGYTF.

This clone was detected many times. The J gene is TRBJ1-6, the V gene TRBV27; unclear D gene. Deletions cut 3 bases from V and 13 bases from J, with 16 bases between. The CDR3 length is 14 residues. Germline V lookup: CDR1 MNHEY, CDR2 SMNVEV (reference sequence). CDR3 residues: CASSLIARRNPLHF. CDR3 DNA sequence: TGTGCCAGCAGTTTGATCGCAAGGAGGAACCCCCTCCACTTT.

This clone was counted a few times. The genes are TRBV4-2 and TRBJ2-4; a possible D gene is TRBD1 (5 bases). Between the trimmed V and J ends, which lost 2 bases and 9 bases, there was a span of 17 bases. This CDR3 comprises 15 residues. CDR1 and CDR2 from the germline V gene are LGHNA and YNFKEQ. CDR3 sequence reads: CASSQQSGNNVIQYF. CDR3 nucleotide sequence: TGTGCCAGCAGCCAACAATCAGGGAATAATGTCATTCAGTACTTC.